This note documents a single T cell receptor (beta chain) sequence. The data stem from a study of blood T cell repertoires in COVID-19. Across the whole study: Specimens from acute and convalescent COVID-19 originated in the United States, Italy and Spain. T cells, B-cell-depleted T cells, or PBMCs provided the cDNA or gDNA that served as material.

Original processing methods: Amplification from reference gene primers served as the basis for estimated nucleated cell counts. Generated by immunoSEQ multiplex PCR, the TCRdb table keeps only in-frame clones and is missing some. D and trimming were read from the DNA, whereas the V and J calls and clone size are those reported in that table. The sample contains tens of thousands of clones, 90% of which appear only once. The sequence came from a man aged 55 to 70 with acute or convalescent COVID-19. The sample taken for sequencing was peripheral blood.

CDR3 loop: CASSMSGYQPQHF. The CDR3 DNA sequence: TGTGCCAGTAGTATGTCAGGGTATCAGCCCCAGCATTTT. The chain couples TRBV19 to TRBJ1-5, with D tentatively TRBD1 (5 bases). The CDR3 loop spans 13 amino acids. The germline V gene has CDR1 LNHDA and CDR2 SQIVND (reference sequence). Trimming left V 3 bases short and J 5 bases short, with 8 bases between.